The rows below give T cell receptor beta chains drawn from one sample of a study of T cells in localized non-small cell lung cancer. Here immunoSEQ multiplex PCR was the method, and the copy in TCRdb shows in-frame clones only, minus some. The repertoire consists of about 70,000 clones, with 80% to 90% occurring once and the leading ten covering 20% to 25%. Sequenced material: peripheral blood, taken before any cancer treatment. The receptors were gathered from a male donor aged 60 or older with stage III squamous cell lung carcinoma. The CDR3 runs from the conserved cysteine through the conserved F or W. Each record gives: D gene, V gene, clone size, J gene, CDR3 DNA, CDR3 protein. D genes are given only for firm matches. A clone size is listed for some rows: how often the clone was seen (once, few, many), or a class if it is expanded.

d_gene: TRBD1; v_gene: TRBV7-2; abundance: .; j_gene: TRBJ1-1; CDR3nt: TGTGCCAGCAGCTTACTCGGTCAGGGGGAAACTTTCTTT; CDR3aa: CASSLLGQGETFF
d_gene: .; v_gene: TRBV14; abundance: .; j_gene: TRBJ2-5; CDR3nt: TGTGCCAGCAGCCAAGTCGGCGGGTGGGAGACCCAGTACTTC; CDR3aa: CASSQVGGWETQYF
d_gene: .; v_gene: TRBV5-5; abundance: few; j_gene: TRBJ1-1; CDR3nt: TGTGCCAGCAGCAAGGAGGGCCTCACTGAAGCTTTCTTT; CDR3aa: CASSKEGLTEAFF
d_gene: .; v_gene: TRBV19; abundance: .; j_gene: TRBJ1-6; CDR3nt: TGTGCCAGTAGTATAGATCGAGGGGGAACCTATAATTCACCCCTCCACTTT; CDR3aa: CASSIDRGGTYNSPLHF
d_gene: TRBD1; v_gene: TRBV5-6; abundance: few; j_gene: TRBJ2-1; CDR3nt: TGTGCCAGCAGCTTGTTTTATGGACAGGGCCCCAATGAGCAGTTCTTC; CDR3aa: CASSLFYGQGPNEQFF
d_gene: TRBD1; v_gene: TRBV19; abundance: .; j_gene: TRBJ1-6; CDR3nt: TGTGCCAGTAGTATGCAGGGGGCAGATTCACCCCTCCACTTT; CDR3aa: CASSMQGADSPLHF
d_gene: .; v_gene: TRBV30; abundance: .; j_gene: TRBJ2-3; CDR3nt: TGTGCCTGGAGGTTCGGTGGAACCACAGATACGCAGTATTTT; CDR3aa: CAWRFGGTTDTQYF
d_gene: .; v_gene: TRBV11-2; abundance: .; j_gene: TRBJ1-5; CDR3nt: TGTGCCAGCAGCTCGGGAGGGGCGAGCAATCAGCCCCAGCATTTT; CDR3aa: CASSSGGASNQPQHF
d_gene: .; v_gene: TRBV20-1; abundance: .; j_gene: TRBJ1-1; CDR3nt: TGCAGTGCGGGGGGCGCTGAAGCTTTCTTT; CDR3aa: CSAGGAEAFF
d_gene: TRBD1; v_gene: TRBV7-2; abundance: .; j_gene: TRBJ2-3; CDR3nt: TGTGCCAGCAGCTTAGAGGGACAGTCCTCAGATACGCAGTATTTT; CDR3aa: CASSLEGQSSDTQYF
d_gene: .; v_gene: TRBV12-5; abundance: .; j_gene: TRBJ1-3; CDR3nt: TGTGCTAGTGGTCTAAGGGGAAACACCATATATTTT; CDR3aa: CASGLRGNTIYF
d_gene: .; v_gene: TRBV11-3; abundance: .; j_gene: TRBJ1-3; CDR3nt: TGTGCCAGCAGCTCCGGGGCTTCTGGAAACACCATATATTTT; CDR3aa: CASSSGASGNTIYF
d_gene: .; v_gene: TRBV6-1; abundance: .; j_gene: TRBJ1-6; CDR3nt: TGTGCCAGCAGTGTGACAGGAGGTAATTCACCCCTCCACTTT; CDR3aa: CASSVTGGNSPLHF
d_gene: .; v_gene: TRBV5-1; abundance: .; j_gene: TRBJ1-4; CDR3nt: TGCGCCAGCAGCTTGGGTATGGCAACTAATGAAAAACTGTTTTTT; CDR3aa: CASSLGMATNEKLFF
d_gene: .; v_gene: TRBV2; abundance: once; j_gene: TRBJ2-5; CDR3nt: TGTGCCAGCGGAGGGATGCCTCCGTTGGAGACCCAGTACTTC; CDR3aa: CASGGMPPLETQYF
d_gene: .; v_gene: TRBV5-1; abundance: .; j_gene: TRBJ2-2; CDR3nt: TGCGCCAGCAGCTTGGATGGACAGACCGGGGAGCTGTTTTTT; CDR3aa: CASSLDGQTGELFF
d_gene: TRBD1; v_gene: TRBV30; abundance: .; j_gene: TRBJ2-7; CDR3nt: TGTGCCTGGAGTAACCCGGGACAGGGGGTTGACGAGCAGTACTTC; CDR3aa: CAWSNPGQGVDEQYF
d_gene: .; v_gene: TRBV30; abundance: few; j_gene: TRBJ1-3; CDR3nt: TGTGCCTGGAGTAGGCGGGGGGCCTTCTCTGGAAACACCATATATTTT; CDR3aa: CAWSRRGAFSGNTIYF
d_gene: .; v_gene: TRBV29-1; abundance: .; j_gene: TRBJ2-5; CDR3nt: TGCAGCGTTGAAATCGGGGAAGAGACCCAGTACTTC; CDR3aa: CSVEIGEETQYF
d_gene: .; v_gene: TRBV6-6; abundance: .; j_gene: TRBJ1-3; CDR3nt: TGTGCCAGCAGTGACCCTCCTCTAGGAGGAAACACCATATATTTT; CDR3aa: CASSDPPLGGNTIYF
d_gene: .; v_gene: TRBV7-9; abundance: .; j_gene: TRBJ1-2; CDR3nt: TGTGCCAGCAGCTTAATGGACAGTGCCTATGGCTACACCTTC; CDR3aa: CASSLMDSAYGYTF
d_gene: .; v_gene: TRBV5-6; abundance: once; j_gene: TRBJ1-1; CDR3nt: TGTGCCAGCAGCTTGGCCCCACCGAGGGGTACTGAAGCTTTCTTT; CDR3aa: CASSLAPPRGTEAFF
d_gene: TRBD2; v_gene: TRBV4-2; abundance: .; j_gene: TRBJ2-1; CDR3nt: TGTGCCAGCAAACTAGCGGGGGCCAACGAGCAGTTCTTC; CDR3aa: CASKLAGANEQFF
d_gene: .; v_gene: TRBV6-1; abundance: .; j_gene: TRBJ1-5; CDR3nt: TGTGCCAGCACTGGAGGGGGGGCGAGTCAGCCCCAGCATTTT; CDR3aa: CASTGGGASQPQHF
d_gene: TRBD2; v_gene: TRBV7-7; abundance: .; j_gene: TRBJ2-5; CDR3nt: TGTGCTAGCAGCTTAGATGGCGGGGGGTCTCAAGAGACCCAGTACTTC; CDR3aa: CASSLDGGGSQETQYF
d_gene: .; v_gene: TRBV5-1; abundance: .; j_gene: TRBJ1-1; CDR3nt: TGCGCCAGCAGCCAGGCTGGACGGAGGACTCGGAGGACTGAAGCTTTCTTT; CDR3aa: CASSQAGRRTRRTEAFF
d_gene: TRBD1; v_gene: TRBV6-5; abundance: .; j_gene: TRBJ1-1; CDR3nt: TGTGCCAGCACCGACCCTACAGGGGGCACTGAAGCTTTCTTT; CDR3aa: CASTDPTGGTEAFF
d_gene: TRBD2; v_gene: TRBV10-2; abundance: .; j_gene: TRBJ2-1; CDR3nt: TGCGCCAGCAGAGACGCTAGCGGGGGGCGAGATGAGCAGTTCTTC; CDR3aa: CASRDASGGRDEQFF
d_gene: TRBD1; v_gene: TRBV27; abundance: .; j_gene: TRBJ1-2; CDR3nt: TGTGCCAGCAGTCGTCTGGGACAGGGAGGTGGCTACACCTTC; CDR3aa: CASSRLGQGGGYTF
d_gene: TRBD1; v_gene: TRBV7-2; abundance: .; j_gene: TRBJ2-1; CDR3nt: TGTGCCAGCAGCTTAGATGGGACAGCCTACAATGAGCAGTTCTTC; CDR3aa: CASSLDGTAYNEQFF
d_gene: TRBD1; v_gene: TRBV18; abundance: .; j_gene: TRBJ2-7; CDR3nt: TGTGCCAGCTCACCCCAGACAGGGGGAGGTTACGAGCAGTACTTC; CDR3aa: CASSPQTGGGYEQYF
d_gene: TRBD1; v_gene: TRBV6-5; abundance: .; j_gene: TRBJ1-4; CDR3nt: TGTGCCAGCAGTTACTCGACAGGGGGAAAACTGTTTTTT; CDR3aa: CASSYSTGGKLFF
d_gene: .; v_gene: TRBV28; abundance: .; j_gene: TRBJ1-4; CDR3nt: TGTGCCAGCAGTCCCTCAGGGTGGGAAGGGGAAAAACTGTTTTTT; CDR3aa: CASSPSGWEGEKLFF
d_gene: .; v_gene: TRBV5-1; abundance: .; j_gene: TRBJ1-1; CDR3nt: TGCGCCAGCAGCTTGTCATCAGCGAACACTGAAGCTTTCTTT; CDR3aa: CASSLSSANTEAFF
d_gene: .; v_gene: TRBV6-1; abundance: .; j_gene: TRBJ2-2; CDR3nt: TGTGCCAGCCAAACCTCCCGGGCGAACACCGGGGAGCTGTTTTTT; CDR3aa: CASQTSRANTGELFF
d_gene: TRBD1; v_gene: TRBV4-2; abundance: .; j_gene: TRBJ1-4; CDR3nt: TGTGCCAGCAGCCCAGCCGGGACAGGAAAGGAAAAACTGTTTTTT; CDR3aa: CASSPAGTGKEKLFF
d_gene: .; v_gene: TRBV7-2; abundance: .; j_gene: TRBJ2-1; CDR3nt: TGTGCCAGCAGCTTAGGGGTAGGTGAGCAGTTCTTC; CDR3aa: CASSLGVGEQFF
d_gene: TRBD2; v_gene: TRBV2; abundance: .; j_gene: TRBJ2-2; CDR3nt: TGTGCCAGCAGTCCCCTAGCGGGGGGGCGTGGGGAGCTGTTTTTT; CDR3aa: CASSPLAGGRGELFF
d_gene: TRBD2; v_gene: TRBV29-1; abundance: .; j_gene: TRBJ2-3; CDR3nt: TGCAGCGTTGGTGTCGGACTAGACGTTCGCACAGATACGCAGTATTTT; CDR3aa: CSVGVGLDVRTDTQYF
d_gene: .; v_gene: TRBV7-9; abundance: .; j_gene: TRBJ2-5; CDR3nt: TGTGCCAGCAGCTTAGGAGACAGACGCCAAGAGACCCAGTACTTC; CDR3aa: CASSLGDRRQETQYF
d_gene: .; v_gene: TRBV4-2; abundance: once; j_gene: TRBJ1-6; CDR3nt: TGTGCCAGCAGCCAAGAGATGGCCAGCAATTCACCCCTCCACTTT; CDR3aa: CASSQEMASNSPLHF
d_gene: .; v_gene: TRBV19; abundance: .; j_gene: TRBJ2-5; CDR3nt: TGTGCCAGTAGTTCCCCTTGGCCTCAGGGAAAAGAGACCCAGTACTTC; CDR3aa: CASSSPWPQGKETQYF
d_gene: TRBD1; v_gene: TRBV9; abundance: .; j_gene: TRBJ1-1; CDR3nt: TGTGCCAGCACCAATTCCGACAGGGGTGTTCGAGCTTTCTTT; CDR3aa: CASTNSDRGVRAFF
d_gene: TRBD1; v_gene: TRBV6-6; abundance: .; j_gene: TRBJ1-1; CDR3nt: TGTGCCAGCAGCCAGGGGGGGAAGAACACTGAAGCTTTCTTT; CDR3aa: CASSQGGKNTEAFF
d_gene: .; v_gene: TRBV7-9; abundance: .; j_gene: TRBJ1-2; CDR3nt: TGTGCCAGCAGTCTTCCGGGCAGAATCAACTATGGCTACACCTTC; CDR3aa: CASSLPGRINYGYTF
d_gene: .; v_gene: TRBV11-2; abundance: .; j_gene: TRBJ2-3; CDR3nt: TGTGCCAGCAGCATGGCGGCAAATACGCAGTATTTT; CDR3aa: CASSMAANTQYF
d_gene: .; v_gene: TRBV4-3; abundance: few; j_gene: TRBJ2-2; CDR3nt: TGCGCCAGCAGCCAGGAATCGAACACCGGGGAGCTGTTTTTT; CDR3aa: CASSQESNTGELFF